This TCR beta chain was captured by sequencing in a study of monozygotic twins with inflammatory bowel disease. Study-wide results and limits: Healthy twins showed more clonotype sharing with others than IBD patients, especially patients with disease activity. Immunosuppressive treatments differing between patients may have added repertoire variability. In these data, no single strong IBD-associated signal or clonotype received support.

cDNA was made in eight separate reactions per sample. Using the 5' RACE reads, TCRdb records one entry per CDR3 protein without DNA. This sample contains some 200,000 distinct CDR3 sequences. Comment on this clonotype: The antigen is undetermined.

This CDR3 is built from 14 residues. The chain recombines TRBV12-3 or TRBV12-4 with TRBJ2-1; with no DNA, the TCRdb D assignment of TRBD1 cannot be verified. Sequences were obtained from blood. This TCR was sampled from a human donor with ulcerative colitis or Crohn's disease, or a healthy co-twin of an affected twin (not recorded which). The CDR3 sequence is CASSRRQKYNEQFF.